The 16 T cell receptor beta chains reported below all come from one sample, sequenced in a study of CXCR3-negative and CXCR3-positive naive CD8 T cells. Study-wide findings and caveats: Researchers report that CXCR3-positive naive cells carry more hydrophobic TRB CDR3s than CXCR3-negative naive cells.

Preparation of TRB cDNA libraries relied on 5' RACE carrying UMI labels. TCRdb processed the 5' RACE reads again and assigns one entry to each CDR3 protein, with no DNA. Recorded for this sample: tens of thousands of distinct CDR3 sequences. No antigens are known for them. The sequenced material came from naive CXCR3+ CD8+ T cells from blood. The subset was: CD45RO-CCR7+CD27+CD95- naive CD8+ T cells expressing CXCR3 (TNR3+). The receptors were gathered from a human donor in good health. Some clones in this sample may be carry-over from other donors' samples.

CDR3 sequence: CSVELANVNEQFF. The genes are TRBV29-1 and TRBJ2-1; TCRdb indicates TRBD2, and absent DNA this call remains unverified. CDR1 is SQVTM, CDR2 ANQGSEA, per germline. The CDR3 contains 13 residues.

The J gene is TRBJ2-5, the V gene TRBV28. The germline CDR1 and CDR2 sequences are MDHEN and SYDVKM. This CDR3 is built from 13 residues. The CDR3 loop is CASSLPYEETQYF.

The J gene is TRBJ1-5, the V gene TRBV20-1. There are 14 residues in the CDR3. CDR1 and CDR2 (germline): DFQATT, SNEGSKA (reference sequence). CDR3 in amino acids: CSARSWEENQPQHF.

V and J are TRBV7-8 and TRBJ2-6; TCRdb reports TRBD1, a call that lacks DNA to check it against. There are 12 residues in the CDR3. The germline gives CDR1 SGHVS, CDR2 FQNEAQ. CDR3 sequence reads: CASSPQGNVLTF.

The rearrangement joins TRBV7-6 to TRBJ2-7. Germline CDR1 reads SGHVS; CDR2 reads FNYEAQ. CDR3 length: 13 residues. This chain's CDR3 is CASSFKDSYEQYF.

The CDR3 here is CASSLESYGYTF. V and J are TRBV7-9 and TRBJ1-2. This CDR3 contains 12 residues. Germline V CDR1 and CDR2: SEHNR, FQNEAQ (reference sequence).

The genes are TRBV2 and TRBJ1-1. Per germline, CDR1 SNHLY and CDR2 FYNNEI. The length of the CDR3 is 12 residues. CDR3 region: CASSERVPEAFF.

V and J are TRBV5-1 and TRBJ2-7; TCRdb's assignment of TRBD1 cannot be checked, as there is no DNA. CDR1 is SGHRS, CDR2 YFSETQ, per germline. CDR3 size: 14 residues. The CDR3: CASSLDPGSYEQYF. Complete variable domain (other parts from reference TRBV5-1 and TRBJ2-7): KAGVTQTPRYLIKTRGQQVTLSCSPISGHRSVSWYQQTPGQGLQFLFEYFSETQRNKGNFPGRFSGRQFSNSRSEMNVSTLELGDSALYLCASSLDPGSYEQYFGPGTRLTVT.

This sequence joins TRBV29-1 and TRBJ1-1. Germline CDR1 SQVTM, CDR2 ANQGSEA. The CDR3 consists of 13 residues. CDR3 protein: CSVVSQMNTEAFF.

The V gene is TRBV7-9, the J gene TRBJ2-7; the D call of TRBD1 rests on TCRdb alone, since no DNA is present to check it. The germline V gene encodes CDR1 SEHNR and CDR2 FQNEAQ (reference sequence). This CDR3 comprises 13 residues. This CDR3 is CASSSGTLYEQYF.

This chain connects TRBV12-3 or TRBV12-4 to TRBJ2-3; TCRdb proposes TRBD1, but this gene call is untestable without DNA. This CDR3 spans 12 amino acids. CDR3 sequence: CASSPTGDTQYF.

V and J are TRBV7-9 and TRBJ2-7. CDR3 length: 13 residues. The germline gives CDR1 SEHNR, CDR2 FQNEAQ (reference sequence). The CDR3 is CASLKTSEDEQYF.

The chain couples TRBV6-6 to TRBJ1-1; the TRBD1 assignment by TCRdb is unverifiable without DNA. This CDR3 region has 15 residues. Germline V gene data show CDR1 as MNHNY and CDR2 as SVGAGI (reference sequence). The CDR3 sequence is CASSIRTGAITEAFF.

This sequence joins TRBV24-1 and TRBJ2-2; TCRdb lists TRBD1, though no DNA is available to test this call. The CDR3 has 15 amino acids. Germline CDR1 is KGHDR and CDR2 is SFDVKD. This CDR3 reads CATSHGLGETGELFF.

This chain's CDR3 is CASSPALISSNEQFF. J is TRBJ2-1 and V is TRBV27; with no DNA, the TCRdb D assignment of TRBD1 cannot be verified. This CDR3 is 15 amino acids long. Germline loops: CDR1 MNHEY, CDR2 SMNVEV (reference sequence).

J is TRBJ2-4 and V is TRBV25-1; without DNA, the TCRdb call of TRBD1 cannot be checked. The germline gives CDR1 MGHDK, CDR2 SYGVNS. The CDR3 length is 15 residues. The CDR3 region is CASTGQGPAKNIQYF.